This TCR beta chain came from a study of blood T cell repertoires in COVID-19. Germline CDR1 reads SQVTM; CDR2 reads ANQGSEA. The CDR3 has 14 amino acids. Trimming removed 6 bases from V and 0 bases from J, with 12 bases in between. Clones were sequenced by immunoSEQ multiplex PCR, and TCRdb holds only the in-frame ones, with some missing. The repertoire holds some 130,000 clones, around 80% seen once, with around 2.4% in the top ten. Sequencing was carried out using PBMCs or T cells enriched from blood (not recorded which). The clonotype was recovered from a man in his forties with acute COVID-19. The chain recombines TRBV29-1 with TRBJ2-1; tentative D call: TRBD1 (6 bases). CDR3 coding DNA: TGCAGCGTGTCGGGACAAAGCTCCTACAATGAGCAGTTCTTC. Amino acid sequence: CSVSGQSSYNEQFF.